One TCR beta chain is described in this entry. Its antigen is unidentified. This sample was taken from a study of response to subunit inactivated influenza vaccine. The study's findings and limits: It was the authors' suggestion that each seasonal influenza vaccination recruits few new T cells.

TCRdb re-derived calls from the RT-PCR reads in MiXCR, one entry per CDR3 protein. This sample has hundreds of thousands of distinct CDR3 sequences; 6% to 9% occur once, and the top ten carry about an eighth. The input for sequencing was PBMCs from blood, taken around 25 months after vaccination. The origin of this receptor is a man between 50 and 70 years old who received an inactivated influenza vaccine.

The CDR3 nucleotides are TGTGCCAGCAGTTTAAGGGCTAGCGGGACGGGGGAGACCCAGTACTTC. As protein: CASSLRASGTGETQYF. The chain uses TRBV12-3 or TRBV12-4 and TRBJ2-5; 9 bases match TRBD2. The J segment lost 5 bases and the V segment lost 2 bases, leaving 9 bases of the junction unmatched. This CDR3 comprises 16 residues.